This T cell receptor (beta chain) emerged from a study of Graves' ophthalmopathy and Graves' hyperthyroidism (dated by TCRdb to the late 2010s). Broadly, across the study: A patient counted as having stable hyperthyroidism if there was no progression to ophthalmopathy within 18 months of follow-up. The study used TCR beta repertoire signatures to distinguish Graves' ophthalmopathy from Graves' hyperthyroidism and to predict progression to ophthalmopathy. The independent validation cohort included under 20 hyperthyroidism patients plus 17 patients who later progressed from hyperthyroidism to ophthalmopathy. T-cell repertoires of thyroid tissue and blood were compared in about six hyperthyroidism patients. To explore V-J signatures that distinguish ophthalmopathy from hyperthyroidism, a discovery set of 100 patients was enrolled, made up of around 40 with ophthalmopathy and around 57 with stable hyperthyroidism. In total, approximately 130 blood samples were TCR-sequenced: approximately 40 ophthalmopathy, some 75 hyperthyroidism and some 17 hyperthyroidism-to-ophthalmopathy patients. Once sampling was done, hyperthyroidism patients were given methimazole at a starting dose of 30 mg daily, while ophthalmopathy patients were given high-dose intravenous methylprednisolone. The paper as a whole reports these results and caveats: Most expanded thyroid clonotypes with frequency above 0.001 were also detected in blood, suggesting blood repertoires may reflect the thyroid immune response. The 13-signature model separated ophthalmopathy from stable hyperthyroidism with over 85% sensitivity and around 84% specificity in cross-validation, and 80%/75% in the test set. Sample size was not predetermined statistically, and investigators were not blinded to group allocation. In validation, the model predicted ophthalmopathy progression with roughly 68% sensitivity and roughly 72% specificity; fewer than 15 predicted patients were CT-confirmed with GO in a median of approximately 6.5 months.

Hyperthyroidism patients were newly diagnosed, with disease duration under 2 months, and aged 18 to 65 years. Patients were excluded if they had other autoimmune diseases, uncontrolled infections, pregnancy or lactation. Clinical symptoms, serum thyroxine, TRAb, thyroid ultrasound and orbital computed tomography formed the basis of the diagnosis. Total RNA was extracted with Trizol reagent and quality-checked on an Agilent 2100 Bioanalyzer. This clonotype showed up many times. The antigen it binds to is not known. No base quality values were provided; no much bigger clone lies one nucleotide off. The CDR3 starts with the cysteine, ends with the phenylalanine, and has 13 residues. Only the CDR3 portion is preserved as DNA: 39 bases, with reading frame beginning at the first base. V is cut by 3 bases and J by 9 bases, and the space between the germline ends is 9 bases. CDR1 and CDR2 (LNHDA, SQIVND) derive from the germline V gene (reference sequence).

For repertoire sequencing, the TCR beta CDR3 regions were amplified from RNA transcripts. The first round was an RT-PCR using HTBI primers with the Qiagen OneStep RT-PCR kit, and this first round was followed by a second-round multiplex PCR, then size selection and purification. Sequencing of the libraries was carried out on an Illumina HiSeq2000 in paired-end mode with 100 bp reads. From the authors' description of their analysis: SOAPnuke was used to process the reads, removing any read that contained adapters or uncalled bases, had a mean Phred below 15, or lacked an exact match to the constant primer or identifier. COPE v1.2.5 was used to merge high-quality paired reads. Each unique nucleotide sequence was defined as a clonotype, and clonotypes were aligned to IMGT TRB V, D and J references with MiTCR v1.1. The analysis was limited to V-J combinations with a frequency above 0.0001, which together covered approximately 99% of the repertoires. A TCR clonal expansion and chaos score per V-J combination was defined as the ratio of F50 clonal expansion to chaos observed in the TCRdist matrix. Welch's t-statistics and random forest were used to narrow the features down to more than 10 V-J combinations, which were then fed into a naive Bayes classifier. Thyroid-blood repertoire similarity was quantified with the Morisita-Horn index. The public sequencing data were trimmed at Q25 with fastp and processed into clonotypes with MiXCR by TCRdb, which kept only in-frame beta chains. CDR3 protein sequences are deduplicated, and each keeps its most common genes and DNA. In this record, the V and J calls reflect TCRdb's handling and not the investigators' own analysis. Counted in this sample were around 1.1 million distinct CDR3 sequences; roughly 35% of them appeared once. The ten largest clones capture over 8.5% of the sample.

The TCR comes from an adult man with Graves' hyperthyroidism. The sequencing input was peripheral blood or thyroid tissue (not recorded which). This chain is built from TRBV19 and TRBJ1-6; TRBD1 is a possible D gene, resting on 5 matching bases. The DNA sequence is as follows: TGTGCCAGTAGTATGCGGGGCAGTTCACCCCTCCACTTT. Translated, this is CASSMRGSSPLHF. The full variable domain, completed from the reference TRBV19 and TRBJ1-6 proteins outside the CDR3, reads DGGITQSPKYLFRKEGQNVTLSCEQNLNHDAMYWYRQDPGQGLRLIYYSQIVNDFQKGDIAEGYSVSREKKESFPLTVTSAQKNPTAFYLCASSMRGSSPLHFGNGTRLTVT.